This T cell receptor beta chain emerged from a study of molecular identifiers for immune sequencing clone quantification. General study points: Should identical TCR molecules share a barcode, the sizes of highly expanded clones could be underestimated. Under 1% of molecules in naive cells, but over 98% of effector molecules, belonged to clones above 20 RNA copies.

Using its own MiXCR run on the PCR reads, TCRdb lists one record per CDR3 protein. The sample carries about 510,000 distinct CDR3 sequences, around 23% recorded once. Germline CDR1 SEHNR, CDR2 FQNEAQ (reference sequence). CDR3 length: 15 amino acids. Notes on this clonotype: Its target is unknown. Relative to the germline gene, one junction end is altered; a read error may explain this.

The genes are TRBV7-9 and TRBJ1-1; D is unclear. This clonotype was sampled from a human donor in good health. Some libraries in this study had Jurkat cell RNA spiked in. Sequenced material: naive CD8+ T cells from blood, with Jurkat cell RNA spiked in. Sample subset: FACS-sorted CD8+CD4-CCR7+CD45RA+ naive T cells. The CDR3 DNA follows: TGTGCCGGCAGCCTTATTTGGGGATCAAGGACTGAAGCTTTCTTT. Its protein is CAGSLIWGSRTEAFF. Combining the CDR3 with reference TRBV7-9 and TRBJ1-1 gives the whole variable domain DTGVSQNPRHKITKRGQNVTFRCDPISEHNRLYWYRQTLGQGPEFLTYFQNEAQLEKSRLLSDRFSAERPKGSFSTLEIQRTEQGDSAMYLCAGSLIWGSRTEAFFGQGTRLTVV.